This T cell receptor beta chain stems from a study of blood T cell repertoires in COVID-19. About the research overall: Samples of COVID-19 (acute and convalescent) were obtained from the United States, Italy and Spain. Sources were T cells, B-cell-depleted T cells, or PBMCs; the material itself was cDNA or gDNA.

Per the authors' pipeline: The assay estimated nucleated cells by amplifying reference gene primers. Profiling relied on immunoSEQ multiplex PCR, and the TCRdb table lists in-frame clones only, not all of them. That table supplies the V and J calls and clone size; D and trimming were determined from the DNA. The sample lists about 60,000 clones; approximately 86% were seen once. V lost 4 bases, J lost 2 bases, and 12 bases lay in between. CDR1 and CDR2 from the germline V gene are SGHDT and YYEEEE. This CDR3 comprises 15 residues. J is TRBJ2-2 and V is TRBV5-6; D may be TRBD1 (5 bases). What was sequenced was peripheral blood. The sequence was collected from a man aged 35 to 55 with acute or convalescent COVID-19. Here the CDR3 DNA reads TGTGCCAGCAGCAGGGGTTGGGGAAACACCGGGGAGCTGTTTTTT. Translation gives CASSRGWGNTGELFF.